Listed below are T cell receptor beta chains from one sample, sequenced in a study of blood T cell repertoires in COVID-19. The data were produced by immunoSEQ multiplex PCR, yet TCRdb's version contains in-frame clones alone and is incomplete. Here the sample spans roughly 230,000 clones, around four fifths being singletons. The material sequenced was peripheral blood. Every receptor here comes from a man aged 40-49 years with active or convalescent COVID-19. CDR3s include the opening cysteine and the closing phenylalanine or tryptophan. A D gene is named only where the DNA matches it firmly. The listing skips clone size in some rows; elsewhere it reads once, few, many or a size class.

TRBV13	-	TRBJ2-1	TRBD1	TGTGCCAGCAGCTCGACTACTCGGGACAGGGGGAGAAACCGAGACACCTACAATGAGCAGTTCTTC	CASSSTTRDRGRNRDTYNEQFF
TRBV1	many	TRBJ2-7	-	TGCACCAGCAGCTGCGCGGATGCCTACGAGCAGTACTTC	CTSSCADAYEQYF
TRBV25-1	-	TRBJ1-2	-	TGTGCCAGCAGGAGCGCTAACTATGGCTACACCTTC	CASRSANYGYTF
TRBV6-6	few	TRBJ2-4	-	TGTGCCAGCAGTTACGTGCGGGGCCGGACCAAAAACATTCAGTACTTC	CASSYVRGRTKNIQYF
TRBV12-5	-	TRBJ2-3	TRBD1	TGTGCTAGTGGTTTGTACCCTGTCGGGACAGGGACAATGGGCACAGATACGCAGTATTTT	CASGLYPVGTGTMGTDTQYF
TRBV27	many	TRBJ1-1	-	TGTGCCAGCAGTATACACCCGAACACTGAAGCTTTCTTT	CASSIHPNTEAFF
TRBV15	-	TRBJ2-5	TRBD2	TGTGCCACCAGCAGAGATCAGGCGGGAGGGAGAGAGACCCAGTACTTC	CATSRDQAGGRETQYF
TRBV7-3	-	TRBJ2-1	TRBD1	TGTGCCAGCAGCGTAGGGGGCGGGACAGGCTACAATGAGCAGTTCTTC	CASSVGGGTGYNEQFF
TRBV7-3	-	TRBJ2-1	TRBD2	TGTGCCAGCAGCAAGGGACTAGCAGTCAATGAGCAGTTCTTC	CASSKGLAVNEQFF
TRBV2	-	TRBJ1-1	-	TGTGCCAGCAGCCACGGGATTTTGGCTTTCTTT	CASSHGILAFF
TRBV3-1/TRBV3-2	-	TRBJ2-2	TRBD1	TGTGCCAGCAGCCCAGAGACAGGGGGAAACACCGGGGAGCTGTTTTTT	CASSPETGGNTGELFF
TRBV30	few	TRBJ1-4	TRBD1	TGTGCCTGGACCCACCCCGGGACAGGGAGTGAAAAACTGTTTTTT	CAWTHPGTGSEKLFF
TRBV5-1	-	TRBJ2-5	TRBD1	TGCGCCAGCAGCAAAACGACAGGGGGGCAAGAGACCCAGTACTTC	CASSKTTGGQETQYF
TRBV3-1/TRBV3-2	-	TRBJ2-2	TRBD2	TGTGCCAGCAGCCAAAGGCGGGGGGCCGGGGAGCTGTTTTTT	CASSQRRGAGELFF
TRBV19	-	TRBJ1-4	-	TGTGCCAGTAGTGTCGCGGGTGTTGCTAATGAAAAACTGTTTTTT	CASSVAGVANEKLFF
TRBV11-3	few	TRBJ1-2	-	TGTGCCAGCAGCACAGACGGGGGACTGAACTATGGCTACACCTTC	CASSTDGGLNYGYTF
TRBV3-1/TRBV3-2	-	TRBJ1-2	-	TGTGCCAGCAGCCAAGCTAGGCGGGAAAACTATGGCTACACCTTC	CASSQARRENYGYTF
TRBV30	-	TRBJ2-7	-	TGTGCCTGGAGTGTAGCGGTCCACCGCCCCGAGCAGTACTTC	CAWSVAVHRPEQYF
TRBV19	-	TRBJ1-2	-	TGTGCCAGTAGTACGGCACTTAGACAGGTTAACTATGGCTACACCTTC	CASSTALRQVNYGYTF
TRBV29-1	once	TRBJ2-7	TRBD1	TGCAGCGTCACCGGGACAGGCTACGAGCAGTACTTC	CSVTGTGYEQYF
TRBV30	-	TRBJ1-2	-	TGTGCCTGGAGTGAGACTGGTAACTATGGCTACACCTTC	CAWSETGNYGYTF
TRBV3-1/TRBV3-2	-	TRBJ2-5	-	TGTGCCAGCAGCCAAGATGGTTGGGGGGGGGCCGTGGAGACCCAGTACTTC	CASSQDGWGGAVETQYF
TRBV28	-	TRBJ1-5	TRBD1	TGTGCCAGCAGCTCAGGGACAGGTCGCAATCAGCCCCAGCATTTT	CASSSGTGRNQPQHF
TRBV2	few	TRBJ1-2	-	TGTGCCAGCAGTGGATCCCCAGAACCTAACTATGGCTACACCTTC	CASSGSPEPNYGYTF
TRBV3-1/TRBV3-2	-	TRBJ2-1	TRBD2	TGTGCCAGCAGCCAAGGCCCCTCGGGAGGGTCCCACAATGAGCAGTTCTTC	CASSQGPSGGSHNEQFF
TRBV5-4	-	TRBJ2-3	TRBD2	TGTGCCAGCAGCTTACGGACTAGCGGAGGCACAGATACGCAGTATTTT	CASSLRTSGGTDTQYF
TRBV5-1	-	TRBJ2-2	TRBD2	TGCGCCAGCAGCTTGGGCCTAGCGGGAGGAGCTGGGGAGCTGTTTTTT	CASSLGLAGGAGELFF